What follows are 23 T cell receptor beta chains derived from one specimen sequenced in a study of Ad26.COV2.S vaccination and SARS-CoV-2 variants. Treatment indicated: approximately 18 received Ad26.COV2.S at low or high dose, single or two shots; 5 received placebo; per-sample allocation not given. Sampling was done on day 63 after the first vaccine or placebo injection. Clones were read by immunoSEQ multiplex PCR, and TCRdb kept only the in-frame ones, dropping some. The table has about 350,000 clones, around 90% seen once. The material sequenced was peripheral blood, taken in a trial of Ad26.COV2.S vaccine versus placebo. These receptors were obtained from a person between 18 and 59 years old who received the Ad26.COV2.S COVID-19 vaccine or a placebo.

The chain joins TRBV19 to TRBJ2-7, with D hard to call. The CDR3 has 13 amino acids. Per germline, CDR1 LNHDA and CDR2 SQIVND (reference sequence). Trimming cost V 3 bases and J 7 bases, with 13 bases left between them. The CDR3 region has the DNA TGTGCCAGTAGTATGGGTAGGGCTGGGGAGCAGTACTTC. This gives the protein CASSMGRAGEQYF.

This chain connects TRBV5-1 to TRBJ2-3; D is possibly TRBD2 (6 bases). This CDR3 has 17 residues. V lost 0 bases and J lost 0, with 14 bases in between. From germline, CDR1 is SGHRS and CDR2 YFSETQ. CDR3: CASSLGPGEASTDTQYF. CDR3 nucleotide sequence: TGCGCCAGCAGCTTGGGCCCGGGGGAAGCGAGCACAGATACGCAGTATTTT.

The chain carries TRBV2 and TRBJ2-4; D could derive from TRBD1 or TRBD2 (5 bases each). Trimming left V 2 bases short and J 15 bases short, with 23 bases between. This CDR3 is built from 15 residues. Germline loops: CDR1 SNHLY, CDR2 FYNNEI. CDR3 sequence: CASSEPGRNRGSWYF. CDR3 in DNA: TGTGCCAGCAGTGAACCGGGACGCAATCGAGGTTCGTGGTACTTC.

This rearrangement joins TRBV27 to TRBJ1-5, with D possibly matching TRBD1 (5 bases). V dropped 5 bases and J dropped 1 base, with 12 bases sitting between them. This CDR3 is 15 amino acids long. Germline V gene lookup returns CDR1 MNHEY and CDR2 SMNVEV (reference sequence). The CDR3 DNA is TGTGCCAGCAGTCCTACAGGTTTAAGCAATCAGCCCCAGCATTTT. Amino acid sequence: CASSPTGLSNQPQHF.

This clone has only one observation. The rearrangement joins TRBV11-2 to TRBJ2-7, with D possibly matching TRBD1 (6 bases). The V gene's germline CDR1 is SGHAT and CDR2 FQNNGV. V lost 4 bases, J lost 2 bases, and 15 bases lay in between. The length of the CDR3 is 15 residues. As DNA, the CDR3 is TGTGCCAGCAGCTCCTGGATACAGGGAACCTACGAGCAGTACTTC. It translates to CASSSWIQGTYEQYF.

The rearrangement links TRBV27 to TRBJ2-4, with TRBD1 matching over 12 bases. The CDR3 extends over 17 amino acids. CDR1 MNHEY and CDR2 SMNVEV come from the germline V gene (reference sequence). The V and J ends lost 5 bases and 2 bases, in that order; junction bases with no gene match: 7. The DNA of the CDR3 is TGTGCCAGCAGTACCGGGACAGGGGGCTTATCCAAAAACATTCAGTACTTC. It encodes CASSTGTGGLSKNIQYF.

The J gene is TRBJ2-1, the V gene TRBV29-1; no firm D call. Per the germline V gene, CDR1 is SQVTM and CDR2 is ANQGSEA. V lost 1 base and J 2 bases, leaving 12 bases between the germline ends. The CDR3 covers 15 residues. CDR3 in DNA: TGCAGCGTTGAAGCCCTTTACAGTGCCTACAATGAGCAGTTCTTC. Amino acids: CSVEALYSAYNEQFF.

This clone was seen a single time. This rearrangement joins TRBV7-2 to TRBJ2-7, with TRBD2 matching over 7 bases. The CDR3 is made up of 14 amino acids. The V segment lost 2 bases and the J segment 2 bases; nucleotides outside the gene matches: 3. The germline gives CDR1 SGHTA, CDR2 FQGNSA. The CDR3 bases are TGTGCCAGCAGCTTAACTAGCGCTCCCTACGAGCAGTACTTC. Its protein product is CASSLTSAPYEQYF.

The V and J genes are TRBV30 and TRBJ2-7; D uncertain. The CDR3 extends over 12 amino acids. CDR1 and CDR2 from the germline V gene are GTSNPN and SVGIG (reference sequence). The germline V and J ends were trimmed by 0 bases and 5 bases, with 8 bases remaining between them. The CDR3 bases are TGTGCCTGGAGTGTATATTACCACGAGCAGTACTTC. Translation gives CAWSVYYHEQYF.

CDR3 in DNA: TGTGCCAGCTCACCACCGAATAGCGGGAGGGCCGTCCACAATGAGCAGTTCTTC. It encodes CASSPPNSGRAVHNEQFF. V usage is TRBV18 and J usage is TRBJ2-1, with 11 bases that match TRBD2. The V gene's germline CDR1 is KGHSH and CDR2 LQKENI. The junction had 9 bases not matched to a gene; V was cut back by 0 bases and J by 5 bases. The CDR3 sequence is 18 residues long.

V is TRBV11-3 and J is TRBJ1-3; a possible D gene is TRBD1 (5 bases). The CDR3 consists of 18 residues. The V gene's germline CDR1 is SGHNT and CDR2 YENEEA. V lost 5 bases and J lost 0, with 20 bases in between. The CDR3 here is CASSADRQPPYSGNTIYF. The CDR3 DNA follows: TGTGCCAGCAGCGCTGATCGACAGCCACCTTACTCTGGAAACACCATATATTTT.

The chain has TRBV4-2 and TRBJ1-6, with D perhaps matching TRBD1 (6 bases). The CDR3 totals 18 residues. The germline gives CDR1 LGHNA, CDR2 YNFKEQ. V lost 0 bases and J 5 bases, leaving 17 bases between the germline ends. As DNA, the CDR3 is TGTGCCAGCAGCCAAGACATATTTGGACAGACGGATAATTCACCCCTCCACTTT. It codes for CASSQDIFGQTDNSPLHF.

This chain links TRBV6-2 or TRBV6-3 with TRBJ2-1; 13 nucleotides line up with TRBD2. Germline assignment: CDR1 MNHEY and CDR2 SVGEGT. V was clipped by 5 bases and J by 8 bases; unmatched bases: 6. The length of the CDR3 is 15 residues. CDR3 in amino acids: CASSPGLAGVDEQFF. The DNA for the CDR3 is TGTGCCAGCAGTCCAGGACTAGCGGGAGTAGATGAGCAGTTCTTC.

The CDR3 spells CASSLIAGGLDTQYF. The CDR3 DNA follows: TGTGCCAGCAGCTTAATAGCGGGGGGTCTAGATACGCAGTATTTT. The chain carries TRBV7-3 and TRBJ2-3, with TRBD2 identical over 10 bases. CDR1 SGHTA and CDR2 FQGTGA come from the germline V gene. The CDR3 loop spans 15 amino acids. J lost 5 bases, V lost 1 base, and 3 bases had no gene match.

J is TRBJ1-1 and V is TRBV25-1; D remains unclear. This CDR3 has 17 amino acids. Germline assignment: CDR1 MGHDK and CDR2 SYGVNS. Trimming shortened V by 6 bases and J by 0 bases, and 20 bases separated the two germline ends. CDR3 amino acids: CASRGTRGYRMNTEAFF. The CDR3 DNA is TGTGCCAGCAGGGGTACTCGGGGATATCGTATGAACACTGAAGCTTTCTTT.

The chain joins TRBV4-3 to TRBJ1-4, with 9 nucleotides matching TRBD1. The ends lost 1 base at V and 8 bases at J; junction bases unmatched: 8. Germline V lookup: CDR1 LGHNA, CDR2 YSLEER. The CDR3 runs 16 residues. The CDR3 sequence is CASSQGPGQGKEKLFF. In DNA, the CDR3 is TGCGCCAGCAGCCAAGGCCCGGGACAGGGCAAAGAAAAACTGTTTTTT.

The rearrangement uses TRBV6-1 and TRBJ1-5; D is undetermined. The CDR3 length is 16 residues. V was trimmed by 2 bases and J by 1 base, leaving 12 bases between them. Germline V gene data show CDR1 as MNHNS and CDR2 as SASEGT. The CDR3 sequence: CASSEILGKSNQPQHF. The CDR3 nucleotides are TGTGCCAGCAGTGAAATATTAGGGAAGAGCAATCAGCCCCAGCATTTT.

The chain uses TRBV3-1 (or the pseudogene TRBV3-2) and TRBJ2-2; D is unclear. CDR3 size: 14 residues. Germline V gene data show CDR1 as LGHDT and CDR2 as YNNKEL (reference sequence). Trimming took off 3 bases at V and 6 bases at J, with 11 bases between the two ends. The CDR3 DNA follows: TGTGCCAGCAGCCACCAGGTAGTTTCCGGGGAGCTGTTTTTT. Amino acids: CASSHQVVSGELFF.

There are a few counts of this clone. V and J are TRBV3-1 (or the pseudogene TRBV3-2) and TRBJ2-7; tentative D call: TRBD1 (6 bases). CDR3 size: 14 residues. The germline V and J ends were trimmed by 4 bases and 3 bases, with 13 bases remaining between them. Germline assignment: CDR1 LGHDT and CDR2 YNNKEL (reference sequence). The CDR3 sequence: CASSLPRDNYEQYF. The DNA of the CDR3 is TGTGCCAGCAGCCTGCCCCGGGACAACTACGAGCAGTACTTC.

The J gene is TRBJ1-5, the V gene TRBV19; D unclear. Germline V CDR1 and CDR2: LNHDA, SQIVND (reference sequence). Trimming cost V 6 bases and J 6 bases, with 15 bases left between them. The CDR3 runs 14 residues. As DNA, the CDR3 is TGTGCCAGTAGCGACACCCCCCGTGGTCAGCCCCAGCATTTT. Protein sequence: CASSDTPRGQPQHF.

V is TRBV11-2 and J is TRBJ2-3; possible D gene TRBD2, 6 bases. V was pared by 5 bases and J by 0 bases, with 15 bases between. CDR3 length equals 16 residues. CDR1 is SGHAT and CDR2 is FQNNGV in the germline V gene. The CDR3 region has the DNA TGTGCCAGCAGCCGCGGGACTTTGACTAGCACAGATACGCAGTATTTT. This gives the protein CASSRGTLTSTDTQYF.

The chain recombines TRBV3-1 (or the pseudogene TRBV3-2) with TRBJ2-7; D is unresolved. Trimming took 8 bases from V and 7 from J, leaving 27 bases between them. The germline V gene has CDR1 LGHDT and CDR2 YNNKEL (reference sequence). The CDR3 consists of 16 residues. DNA of the CDR3: TGTGCCAGCCATAAGATCCCCCAGCCTACCCCGCGGGAGCAGTACTTC. Its translation: CASHKIPQPTPREQYF.

The J gene is TRBJ2-2, the V gene TRBV6-5, with TRBD1 matching over 8 bases. This CDR3 is built from 15 residues. V lost 6 bases, J lost 4 bases, and 7 bases stayed unmatched. The germline CDR1 and CDR2 sequences are MNHEY and SVGAGI. CDR3 loop: CASRRGTGLTGELFF. As DNA, the CDR3 is TGTGCCAGCAGGAGGGGGACAGGACTCACCGGGGAGCTGTTTTTT.